This entry lists 11 T cell receptor beta chains sequenced from one sample in a study of OX40 agonist ivuxolimab in advanced cancers. Only in-frame clones appear in the TCRdb table, and some are missing; sequencing was by immunoSEQ multiplex PCR. The data show 25,000 to 30,000 clones, roughly nine tenths seen once. The sample consisted of CD4+ or CD8+ T cells sorted from blood, taken in a trial of the OX40 agonist ivuxolimab. Receptors originate from an adult with an advanced solid tumor such as melanoma, head and neck, liver or kidney cancer.

This rearrangement joins TRBV5-6 to TRBJ2-1; D remains unclear. This CDR3 has 15 residues. V lost 4 bases, J lost 0 bases, and 11 bases lay in between. CDR1 SGHDT and CDR2 YYEEEE come from the germline V gene. The CDR3 loop reads CASSGGQSSYNEQFF. In DNA, the CDR3 is TGTGCCAGCAGCGGTGGCCAGTCCTCCTACAATGAGCAGTTCTTC.

The rearrangement links TRBV19 to TRBJ2-7; D not certain. There are 15 residues in the CDR3. In germline, CDR1 is LNHDA, CDR2 SQIVND (reference sequence). V was pared by 0 bases and J by 0 bases, with 9 bases between. The CDR3 DNA reads TGTGCCAGTAGTATAGATCCACCATTCTCCTACGAGCAGTACTTC. Its protein is CASSIDPPFSYEQYF.

The chain couples TRBV14 to TRBJ2-7; TRBD1 aligns across 7 bases. The CDR3 sequence is 15 residues long. The V gene's germline CDR1 is SGHDN and CDR2 FVKESK. The V and J ends lost 2 bases and 4 bases, in that order; junction bases with no gene match: 8. The DNA of the CDR3 is TGTGCCAGCAGCCAATGGCAGGGGGTCATATACGAGCAGTACTTC. It specifies CASSQWQGVIYEQYF. The variable domain in full, with the rest retrieved from reference TRBV14 and TRBJ2-7, is EAGVTQFPSHSVIEKGQTVTLRCDPISGHDNLYWYRRVMGKEIKFLLHFVKESKQDESGMPNNRFLAERTGGTYSTLKVQPAELEDSGVYFCASSQWQGVIYEQYFGPGTRLTVT.

The gene calls are TRBV27 and TRBJ2-1; D may be TRBD1 or TRBD2 (5 bases each). CDR3 size: 15 residues. CDR1 is MNHEY, CDR2 SMNVEV, per germline (reference sequence). V was clipped by 5 bases and J by 3 bases, with 14 bases between them. Written as DNA, the CDR3 is TGTGCCAGCAGTCCCCTGAGTGGGGGCTACAATGAGCAGTTCTTC. As protein: CASSPLSGGYNEQFF.

This chain links TRBV15 with TRBJ2-1, with 9 bases fitting TRBD1. This CDR3 has 15 residues. Germline loops: CDR1 LNHNV, CDR2 YYDKDF (reference sequence). Unmatched junction bases numbered 9, after V lost 9 bases and J lost 3 bases. The chain's CDR3 is CATINMTGGYNEQFF. The CDR3 region has the DNA TGTGCCACAATCAATATGACAGGGGGCTACAATGAGCAGTTCTTC.

The chain links TRBV7-9 to TRBJ2-2; 9 nucleotides align to TRBD2. This CDR3 is 13 amino acids long. Germline V gene lookup returns CDR1 SEHNR and CDR2 FQNEAQ (reference sequence). The V segment lost 9 bases and the J segment 4 bases; nucleotides outside the gene matches: 3. The CDR3 sequence: CARGLASTGELFF. The CDR3 DNA reads as TGTGCCAGGGGACTAGCCAGCACCGGGGAGCTGTTTTTT. The whole variable domain, remainder taken from reference TRBV7-9 and TRBJ2-2, is DTGVSQNPRHKITKRGQNVTFRCDPISEHNRLYWYRQTLGQGPEFLTYFQNEAQLEKSRLLSDRFSAERPKGSFSTLEIQRTEQGDSAMYLCARGLASTGELFFGEGSRLTVL.

The rearrangement uses TRBV11-3 and TRBJ2-4; D not certain. V lost 1 base to trimming and J lost 0 bases, with 13 bases between them. Germline CDR1 is SGHNT and CDR2 is YENEEA. The CDR3 length is 17 residues. The CDR3 reads CASSLVGMTLAKNIQYF. The CDR3 DNA sequence: TGTGCCAGCAGCTTAGTGGGGATGACTCTAGCCAAAAACATTCAGTACTTC.

This clone was detected once. J is TRBJ2-7 and V is TRBV5-1, with a tentative D call TRBD2 (5 bases). Trimming left V 0 bases short and J 2 bases short, with 9 bases between. The CDR3 length is 14 residues. The V gene's germline CDR1 is SGHRS and CDR2 YFSETQ. CDR3 DNA: TGCGCCAGCAGCTTGGGTTGGGAGCCCTACGAGCAGTACTTC. It encodes CASSLGWEPYEQYF.

V usage is TRBV19 and J usage is TRBJ2-7, with 7 bases that match TRBD2. CDR3 length: 15 amino acids. Germline CDR1 and CDR2: LNHDA and SQIVND (reference sequence). The junction had 7 bases not matched to a gene; V was cut back by 3 bases and J by 2 bases. DNA for the CDR3: TGTGCCAGTAGTATGGGGGGAGGGTTTGCCTACGAGCAGTACTTC. Amino acid sequence: CASSMGGGFAYEQYF.

The chain links TRBV13 to TRBJ2-7; 10 positions match TRBD2. V shed 4 bases and J 3 bases; nucleotides not matched to a gene: 6. There are 15 residues in the CDR3. The germline V gene encodes CDR1 PRHDT and CDR2 FYEKMQ (reference sequence). The CDR3 here is CASSSLAGGNYEQYF. CDR3 DNA: TGTGCCAGCAGCTCATTAGCGGGAGGAAACTACGAGCAGTACTTC.

The chain employs TRBV5-6 and TRBJ2-3; a weak D match, TRBD2 (6 bases). With 5 bases removed from V and 4 bases from J, the gap between germline ends came to 20 bases. The CDR3 consists of 16 residues. Germline assignment: CDR1 SGHDT and CDR2 YYEEEE. The CDR3, as DNA: TGTGCCAGCAGGCCGGCCCCGGGACTGCGCTCAGATACGCAGTATTTT. This translates into CASRPAPGLRSDTQYF.